Reported below is one T cell receptor (beta chain). What this receptor recognizes is not known. The sample was run on an Illumina HiSeq 2000. TCR beta cDNA libraries were prepared using 5'RACE template switching, which introduced a universal primer site and unique molecular identifiers. cDNA synthesis was primed from the TCR beta constant segment, followed by two successive PCR amplification steps. On the authors' methods: Reads were demultiplexed and grouped by UMI with MIGEC, and clonotypes were assembled and quantified with MiTCR. To remove erroneous sequences, TCR cDNA sequences were retained only when supported by two or more reads. The tcR package was used for downstream repertoire analysis, and clonotypes were matched across fractions by CDR3 nucleotide sequence plus V segment. VDJmatch was used to annotate antigen specificity against VDJdb, with one amino acid substitution in CDR3 allowed. TCRdb reanalyzed the reads, keeping one entry per CDR3 protein sequence and omitting DNA. TCRdb, not the authors, supplied the V and J calls. The data table for this sample lists some 390,000 distinct CDR3 sequences. The ten biggest clones cover around 10% of the sample.

The data stem from a study of T cells expressing NK-cell markers (TCRdb year 2020). Study-wide context: TCR beta-chain repertoires were profiled in sorted CD3+CD56+NKG2C+, CD3+CD56+NKG2C- and CD3+CD56-NKG2C+ T-cell subsets from several donors. Among the eight sequenced donors, seven were HCMV-seropositive and one was HCMV-seronegative. The study sequenced eight donors, all healthy volunteers chosen at random: three men and five women. Sequencing of the libraries produced 2 x 150 bp reads on Illumina HiSeq 2000/2500, MiSeq or NextSeq.

A commercial ELISA kit detecting HCMV-specific IgG in serum was used to determine HCMV serostatus. Peripheral blood mononuclear cells were isolated from blood by Ficoll density gradient centrifugation. CDR1 is given as DFQATT and CDR2 as SNEGSKA, both from the germline V gene (reference sequence). The CDR3 has 15 amino acids, counting the end cysteine and phenylalanine. DNA is not on record. Overall study results and their limits: Those dominant clonotypes were again the most abundant among CD3+CD56-NKG2C+ cells in several donors, at about 25-65%. In a handful of donors, the dominant CD3+CD56+NKG2C+ clonotypes were found to rank among the top 10 CD8+ clonotypes and to make up about 1.0-8% of CD8+ T cells. Whether the expanded NKG2C-expressing T cell clones were specific for HCMV antigens was left unclear.

This receptor was identified in a woman aged 50 to 60 in good health. Donor details come from another sample of the same person, matched by shared clones. The sequence links TRBV20-1 to TRBJ2-6; TCRdb reports TRBD1, a call that lacks DNA to check it against. Sequenced sample: blood T cells: a sorted CD56 or NKG2C T cell subset, CD4+ or CD8+ T cells, or bulk PBMC T cells (not recorded which). CDR3 loop: CSAPGQTSGANVLTF.